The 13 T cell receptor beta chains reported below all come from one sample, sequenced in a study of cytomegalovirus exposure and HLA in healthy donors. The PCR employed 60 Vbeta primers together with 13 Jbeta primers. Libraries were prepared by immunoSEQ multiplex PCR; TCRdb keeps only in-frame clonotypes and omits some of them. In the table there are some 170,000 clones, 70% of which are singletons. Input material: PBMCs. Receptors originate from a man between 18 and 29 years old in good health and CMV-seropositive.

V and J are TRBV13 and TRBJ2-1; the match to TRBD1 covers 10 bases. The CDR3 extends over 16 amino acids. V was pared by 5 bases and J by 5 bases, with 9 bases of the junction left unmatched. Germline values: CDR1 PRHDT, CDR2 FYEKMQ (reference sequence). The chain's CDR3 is CASSPTGQGVNNEQFF. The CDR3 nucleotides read TGTGCCAGCAGCCCAACTGGACAGGGGGTAAACAATGAGCAGTTCTTC.

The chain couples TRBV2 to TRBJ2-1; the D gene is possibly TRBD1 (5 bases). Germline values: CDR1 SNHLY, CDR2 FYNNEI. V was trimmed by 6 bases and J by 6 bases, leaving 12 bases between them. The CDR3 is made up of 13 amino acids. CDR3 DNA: TGTGCCAGCAGGGGGCCAGGAACCAATGAGCAGTTCTTC. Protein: CASRGPGTNEQFF.

CDR3 DNA sequence: TGTGCCATCAGCCCGGGAGGGGGGGCCACTAACTATGGCTACACCTTC. It specifies CAISPGGGATNYGYTF. The chain recombines TRBV10-3 with TRBJ1-2; possible D gene TRBD1, 6 bases. The germline V and J ends were trimmed by 6 bases and 0 bases, with 17 bases remaining between them. CDR3 length: 16 amino acids. Germline V CDR1 and CDR2: ENHRY, SYGVKD.

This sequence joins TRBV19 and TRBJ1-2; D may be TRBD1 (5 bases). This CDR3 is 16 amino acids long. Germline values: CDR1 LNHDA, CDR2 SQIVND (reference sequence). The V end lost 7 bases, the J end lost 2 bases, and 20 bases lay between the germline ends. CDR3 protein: CASTHSFARENYGYTF. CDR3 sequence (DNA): TGTGCCAGTACCCATTCGTTTGCCAGGGAAAACTATGGCTACACCTTC.

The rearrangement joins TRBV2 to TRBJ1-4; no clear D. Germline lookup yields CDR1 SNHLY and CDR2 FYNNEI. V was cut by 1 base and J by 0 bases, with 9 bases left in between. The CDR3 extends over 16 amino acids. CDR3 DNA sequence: TGTGCCAGCAGTGAAGACAGCCCCGCAACTAATGAAAAACTGTTTTTT. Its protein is CASSEDSPATNEKLFF. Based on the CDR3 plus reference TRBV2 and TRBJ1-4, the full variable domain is EPEVTQTPSHQVTQMGQEVILRCVPISNHLYFYWYRQILGQKVEFLVSFYNNEISEKSEIFDDQFSVERPDGSNFTLKIRSTKLEDSAMYFCASSEDSPATNEKLFFGSGTQLSVL.

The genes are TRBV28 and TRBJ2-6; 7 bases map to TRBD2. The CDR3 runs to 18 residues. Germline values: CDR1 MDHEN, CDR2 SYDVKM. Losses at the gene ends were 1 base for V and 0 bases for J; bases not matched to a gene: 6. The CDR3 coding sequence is TGTGCCAGCAGTTTATTTGCGGGGGAACCCTCTGGGGCCAACGTCCTGACTTTC. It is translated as CASSLFAGEPSGANVLTF.

The CDR3, as DNA: TGTGCCATCAGTGGGACTAGCGGGAGCAGGAGCACAGATACGCAGTATTTT. As protein: CAISGTSGSRSTDTQYF. The rearrangement uses TRBV10-3 and TRBJ2-3; 13 bases agree with TRBD2. The germline V gene has CDR1 ENHRY and CDR2 SYGVKD. The CDR3 length is 17 residues. The junction had 4 bases not matched to a gene; V was cut back by 4 bases and J by 0 bases.

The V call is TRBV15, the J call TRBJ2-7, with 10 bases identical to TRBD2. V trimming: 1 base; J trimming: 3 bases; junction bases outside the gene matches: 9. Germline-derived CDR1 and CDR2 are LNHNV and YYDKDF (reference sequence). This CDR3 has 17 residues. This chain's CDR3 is CATSRGGPGLAVYEQYV. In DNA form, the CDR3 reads TGTGCCACCAGCAGAGGGGGGCCAGGACTAGCGGTCTACGAGCAGTACGTC.

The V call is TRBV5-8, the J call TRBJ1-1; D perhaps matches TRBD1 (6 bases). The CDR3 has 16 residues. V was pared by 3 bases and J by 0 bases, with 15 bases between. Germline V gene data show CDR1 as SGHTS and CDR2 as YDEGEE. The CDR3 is CASSSATGDMNTEAFF. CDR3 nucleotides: TGTGCCAGCAGCTCGGCGACAGGCGATATGAACACTGAAGCTTTCTTT. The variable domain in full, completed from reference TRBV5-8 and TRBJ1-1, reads EAGVTQSPTHLIKTRGQQATLRCSPISGHTSVYWYQQALGLGLQFLLWYDEGEERNRGNFPPRFSGRQFPNYSSELNVNALELEDSALYLCASSSATGDMNTEAFFGQGTRLTVV.

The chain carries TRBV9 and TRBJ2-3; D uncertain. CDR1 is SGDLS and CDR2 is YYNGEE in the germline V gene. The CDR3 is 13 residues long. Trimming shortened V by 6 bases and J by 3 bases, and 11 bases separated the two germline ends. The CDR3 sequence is CASNWAETDTQYF. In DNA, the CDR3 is TGTGCCAGCAATTGGGCAGAGACAGATACGCAGTATTTT.

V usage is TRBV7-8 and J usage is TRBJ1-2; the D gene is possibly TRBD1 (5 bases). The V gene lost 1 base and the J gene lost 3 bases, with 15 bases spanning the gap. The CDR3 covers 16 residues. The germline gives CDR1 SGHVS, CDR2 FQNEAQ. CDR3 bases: TGTGCCAGCAGCTTAGGGTCCTGGGGGGGGGACTATGGCTACACCTTC. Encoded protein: CASSLGSWGGDYGYTF.

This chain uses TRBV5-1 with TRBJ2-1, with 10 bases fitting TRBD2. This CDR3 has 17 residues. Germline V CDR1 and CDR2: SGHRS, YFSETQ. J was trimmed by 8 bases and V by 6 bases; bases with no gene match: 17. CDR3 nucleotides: TGCGCCAGCATGCCTAGCGGGAGTTTCGCAGTTCGCGATGAGCAGTTCTTC. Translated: CASMPSGSFAVRDEQFF. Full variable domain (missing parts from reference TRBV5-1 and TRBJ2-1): KAGVTQTPRYLIKTRGQQVTLSCSPISGHRSVSWYQQTPGQGLQFLFEYFSETQRNKGNFPGRFSGRQFSNSRSEMNVSTLELGDSALYLCASMPSGSFAVRDEQFFGPGTRLTVL.

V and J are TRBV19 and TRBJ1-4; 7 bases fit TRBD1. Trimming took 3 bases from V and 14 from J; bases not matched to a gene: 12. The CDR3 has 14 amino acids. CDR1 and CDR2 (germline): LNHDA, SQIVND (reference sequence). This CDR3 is CASSIEETGNRLFF. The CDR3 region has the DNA TGTGCCAGTAGTATCGAAGAGACAGGGAATAGGCTGTTTTTT.